Listed below are T cell receptor beta chains from one sample, sequenced in a study of cytomegalovirus exposure and HLA in healthy donors. The repertoire was sequenced with immunoSEQ multiplex PCR; TCRdb's copy has only in-frame clones and lacks some. The sample has 150,000 to 200,000 clones; under 90% are singletons. The sequencing sample was made of PBMCs. All receptors derive from a woman aged 18-29 years in good health and CMV-seropositive. CDR3s include the opening cysteine and the closing phenylalanine or tryptophan. The D gene is left open where the match is weak. Not every row has a clone size; where given, it reads once, few, many or a size class.

clone_size: -; v_call: TRBV6-1; j_call: TRBJ2-7; d_call: TRBD2; cdr3_nt: TGTGCCAGCAGTGTCCAAACCGGGACTAGCGGGATTTACGAGCAGTACTTC; cdr3_aa: CASSVQTGTSGIYEQYF
clone_size: -; v_call: TRBV11-3; j_call: TRBJ2-2; d_call: TRBD1; cdr3_nt: TGTGCCAGCAGCTTAATTTCAGGGGGCGAGGGGGAGCTGTTTTTT; cdr3_aa: CASSLISGGEGELFF
clone_size: -; v_call: TRBV18; j_call: TRBJ1-5; d_call: -; cdr3_nt: TGTGCCAGCTCACCAAACAGCCTTAGCAATCAGCCCCAGCATTTT; cdr3_aa: CASSPNSLSNQPQHF
clone_size: -; v_call: TRBV10-3; j_call: TRBJ2-1; d_call: -; cdr3_nt: TGTGCCATCAGTGAAGAGGGAGAGGTCCTTGGGAATGAGCAGTTCTTC; cdr3_aa: CAISEEGEVLGNEQFF
clone_size: -; v_call: TRBV25-1; j_call: TRBJ2-1; d_call: TRBD1; cdr3_nt: TGTGCCAGCAAATCAACAGGGGGGTTTTACAATGAGCAGTTCTTC; cdr3_aa: CASKSTGGFYNEQFF
clone_size: -; v_call: TRBV11-2; j_call: TRBJ2-1; d_call: TRBD1; cdr3_nt: TGTGCCAGCACCTTCGACAGGGCCTACAATGAGCAGTTCTTC; cdr3_aa: CASTFDRAYNEQFF
clone_size: -; v_call: TRBV7-9; j_call: TRBJ1-4; d_call: TRBD1; cdr3_nt: TGTGCCAGCAGCCCGACAGGGGGTAGTCAAAAACTGTTTTTT; cdr3_aa: CASSPTGGSQKLFF
clone_size: -; v_call: TRBV11-1; j_call: TRBJ1-1; d_call: -; cdr3_nt: TGTGCCAGCAGCTTAGGGACTGAAATGAACACTGAAGCTTTCTTT; cdr3_aa: CASSLGTEMNTEAFF
clone_size: -; v_call: TRBV6-1; j_call: TRBJ1-3; d_call: -; cdr3_nt: TGTGCCAGCAGTGAACCCAGCTCTGGAAACACCATATATTTT; cdr3_aa: CASSEPSSGNTIYF
clone_size: -; v_call: TRBV11-3; j_call: TRBJ1-1; d_call: -; cdr3_nt: TGTGCCAGCAGCTTATTCGGGCAGGTGACTAGAGCTTTCTTT; cdr3_aa: CASSLFGQVTRAFF
clone_size: -; v_call: TRBV4-1; j_call: TRBJ1-4; d_call: -; cdr3_nt: TGCGCCAGCAGCCAAGTAGGTCTAAGAGGGTGGGATGCAACTAATGAAAAACTGTTTTTT; cdr3_aa: CASSQVGLRGWDATNEKLFF
clone_size: -; v_call: TRBV7-9; j_call: TRBJ2-5; d_call: -; cdr3_nt: TGTGCCAGCAGCGCGGGATTCCAAGTGGAGACCCAGTACTTC; cdr3_aa: CASSAGFQVETQYF
clone_size: -; v_call: TRBV4-1; j_call: TRBJ2-7; d_call: TRBD2; cdr3_nt: TGCGCCAGCAGCCAACCCGGGACTAGCGGAGCCTACGAGCAGTACTTC; cdr3_aa: CASSQPGTSGAYEQYF
clone_size: -; v_call: TRBV2; j_call: TRBJ1-1; d_call: TRBD1; cdr3_nt: TGTGCCAGCAAGAGGCCTTTGGAGACAGGGACTTTCTTT; cdr3_aa: CASKRPLETGTFF
clone_size: -; v_call: TRBV18; j_call: TRBJ1-2; d_call: -; cdr3_nt: TGTGCCAGCTCACCACAATTAAGGGACACAACTAACTATGGCTACACCTTC; cdr3_aa: CASSPQLRDTTNYGYTF
clone_size: -; v_call: TRBV28; j_call: TRBJ2-5; d_call: -; cdr3_nt: TGTGCCAGCCAGGACCAAGAGACCCAGTACTTC; cdr3_aa: CASQDQETQYF
clone_size: -; v_call: TRBV28; j_call: TRBJ2-3; d_call: -; cdr3_nt: TGTGCCAGCAGTTTGGTCCAGGTAATCTCAGATACGCAGTATTTT; cdr3_aa: CASSLVQVISDTQYF
clone_size: -; v_call: TRBV19; j_call: TRBJ2-3; d_call: -; cdr3_nt: TGTGCCAGTAGTTGGGAGAGGGCCACAGATACGCAGTATTTT; cdr3_aa: CASSWERATDTQYF
clone_size: -; v_call: TRBV11-3; j_call: TRBJ1-2; d_call: -; cdr3_nt: TGTGCCAGCAGCTTGGGAGGGGGTGGCTATGGCTACACCTTC; cdr3_aa: CASSLGGGGYGYTF
clone_size: -; v_call: TRBV30; j_call: TRBJ2-1; d_call: TRBD2; cdr3_nt: TGTGCCTGGAGTGCCCAGGGGCGGGAGGGTCGCAATGAGCAGTTCTTC; cdr3_aa: CAWSAQGREGRNEQFF
clone_size: -; v_call: TRBV19; j_call: TRBJ1-4; d_call: -; cdr3_nt: TGTGCCAGTAGCCCGGAGAGAAATGAAAAACTGTTTTTT; cdr3_aa: CASSPERNEKLFF
clone_size: -; v_call: TRBV5-1; j_call: TRBJ2-1; d_call: -; cdr3_nt: TGCGCCAGCAGCTTGGAACGAAAGCTTAGTAATGAGCAGTTCTTC; cdr3_aa: CASSLERKLSNEQFF
clone_size: -; v_call: TRBV19; j_call: TRBJ2-1; d_call: -; cdr3_nt: TGTGCCAGTAGTCGCGGGGGCTGGGACAATGAGCAGTTCTTC; cdr3_aa: CASSRGGWDNEQFF
clone_size: -; v_call: TRBV5-1; j_call: TRBJ2-7; d_call: TRBD2; cdr3_nt: TGCGCCAGCAGATGGGAAGGGACTAGCGGGATCTACGAGCAGTACTTC; cdr3_aa: CASRWEGTSGIYEQYF
clone_size: -; v_call: TRBV27; j_call: TRBJ2-7; d_call: -; cdr3_nt: TGTGCCAGCAGGATAACGGGCCAGGGAAGGTTTGGGGACTACGAGCAGTACTTC; cdr3_aa: CASRITGQGRFGDYEQYF
clone_size: -; v_call: TRBV6-5; j_call: TRBJ2-7; d_call: TRBD2; cdr3_nt: TGTGCCAGCAGCCTTAGACTAGCTGGCTACGAGCAGTACTTC; cdr3_aa: CASSLRLAGYEQYF
clone_size: -; v_call: TRBV6-5; j_call: TRBJ2-2; d_call: -; cdr3_nt: TGTGCCAGCAGTTACTCGAGGCGGACGAACACCGGGGAGCTGTTTTTT; cdr3_aa: CASSYSRRTNTGELFF
clone_size: once; v_call: TRBV7-2; j_call: TRBJ2-7; d_call: TRBD2; cdr3_nt: TGTGCCAGCAGCTTTAGGGGAGCGGGAAGGGTTTACGAGCAGTACTTC; cdr3_aa: CASSFRGAGRVYEQYF
clone_size: -; v_call: TRBV10-3; j_call: TRBJ1-4; d_call: TRBD1; cdr3_nt: TGTGCCATCAGGAGTGGGACAGGGGATAATGAAAAACTGTTTTTT; cdr3_aa: CAIRSGTGDNEKLFF
clone_size: -; v_call: TRBV7-2; j_call: TRBJ1-2; d_call: TRBD1; cdr3_nt: TGTGCCAGCAGCTTACAGGGGGCTGACTATGGCTACACCTTC; cdr3_aa: CASSLQGADYGYTF
clone_size: -; v_call: TRBV4-1; j_call: TRBJ1-5; d_call: -; cdr3_nt: TGCGCCAGCAGCCAAAACGAAGGGGCCGGTCAGCCCCAGCATTTT; cdr3_aa: CASSQNEGAGQPQHF
clone_size: -; v_call: TRBV6-6; j_call: TRBJ2-5; d_call: -; cdr3_nt: TGTGCCAGCAGGCAGGCAGGGAAAGAGACCCAGTACTTC; cdr3_aa: CASRQAGKETQYF
clone_size: -; v_call: TRBV6-5; j_call: TRBJ2-5; d_call: -; cdr3_nt: TGTGCCAGCAGTTACAGGACAGTCCAAGAGACCCAGTACTTC; cdr3_aa: CASSYRTVQETQYF
clone_size: -; v_call: TRBV5-1; j_call: TRBJ2-1; d_call: -; cdr3_nt: TGCGCCAGCCATTACAATGAGCAGTTCTTC; cdr3_aa: CASHYNEQFF
clone_size: -; v_call: TRBV28; j_call: TRBJ1-5; d_call: -; cdr3_nt: TGTGCCAGCAGCTCCTTGTCGGGGTATAGACAGCCCCAGCATTTT; cdr3_aa: CASSSLSGYRQPQHF
clone_size: -; v_call: TRBV13; j_call: TRBJ2-2; d_call: TRBD2; cdr3_nt: TGTGCCAGCAGCTTGGGTGGACTAGCGGAGAACACCGGGGAGCTGTTTTTT; cdr3_aa: CASSLGGLAENTGELFF
clone_size: -; v_call: TRBV6-1; j_call: TRBJ2-1; d_call: -; cdr3_nt: TGTGCCAGCAGCGAGGACTACAATGAGCAGTTCTTC; cdr3_aa: CASSEDYNEQFF
clone_size: -; v_call: TRBV7-9; j_call: TRBJ2-3; d_call: -; cdr3_nt: TGTGCCAGCAGCCTCGGACTCTCCACAGATACGCAGTATTTT; cdr3_aa: CASSLGLSTDTQYF
clone_size: once; v_call: TRBV7-3; j_call: TRBJ1-1; d_call: -; cdr3_nt: TGTGCCAGCAGCCCTGGGCCTGTCACTGAAGCTTTCTTT; cdr3_aa: CASSPGPVTEAFF
clone_size: -; v_call: TRBV5-1; j_call: TRBJ1-5; d_call: TRBD1; cdr3_nt: TGCGCCAGCAGTCCCGGGACAGGGAATCAGCCCCAGCATTTT; cdr3_aa: CASSPGTGNQPQHF
clone_size: -; v_call: TRBV4-1; j_call: TRBJ2-5; d_call: -; cdr3_nt: TGCGCCAGCAGTCTTTCGACAGGGAGGGAGACCCAGTACTTC; cdr3_aa: CASSLSTGRETQYF
clone_size: -; v_call: TRBV21-1; j_call: TRBJ1-5; d_call: -; cdr3_nt: TGTGCCAGCAGCAAATCGGGACAGGGCGGTCAGCCCCAGCATTTT; cdr3_aa: CASSKSGQGGQPQHF
clone_size: -; v_call: TRBV5-1; j_call: TRBJ1-4; d_call: -; cdr3_nt: TGCGCCAGCAGCTTGACAACAGGGACCAATGAAAAACTGTTTTTT; cdr3_aa: CASSLTTGTNEKLFF
clone_size: -; v_call: TRBV9; j_call: TRBJ2-2; d_call: TRBD2; cdr3_nt: TGTGCCAGCAGTTATAGAGCGGGACCAGTATCCGGGGAGCTGTTTTTT; cdr3_aa: CASSYRAGPVSGELFF
clone_size: -; v_call: TRBV7-2; j_call: TRBJ1-5; d_call: TRBD1; cdr3_nt: TGTGCCAGCAGCTACAGGGGAGGAAATCAGCCCCAGCATTTT; cdr3_aa: CASSYRGGNQPQHF
clone_size: -; v_call: TRBV2; j_call: TRBJ1-5; d_call: -; cdr3_nt: TGTGCCAGCAGTGATGGCGGGATGGTTGGTAATCAGCCCCAGCATTTT; cdr3_aa: CASSDGGMVGNQPQHF